The clone carrying this T cell receptor (beta chain) appeared once. Generated by immunoSEQ multiplex PCR, the TCRdb table keeps only in-frame clones and is missing some. The profile shows roughly 550,000 clones, approximately 80% of them singletons. V trimming: 7 bases; J trimming: 0 bases; junction bases outside the gene matches: 6. CDR1 and CDR2 (germline): MRHNA, SNTAGT. This CDR3 region has 16 residues. This specimen comes from a study of shared T cell receptors in the human thymus. These data are also associated with another study on human thymus T cells. That report notes: Thymic resections from corrective heart surgery supplied the tissue. Across thymic and blood repertoires, the usage of V and J genes appeared to be biased. Overlap was high between thymic repertoires from unrelated individuals, as reported in related research.

Input material: thymocytes. The sequence was collected from a boy under three years old with a congenital heart defect. The chain combines TRBV6-4 with TRBJ2-6; 7 nucleotides match TRBD2. Written as DNA, the CDR3 is TGTGCCAGCAAACAGACTAGCTTCTCTGGGGCCAACGTCCTGACTTTC. The encoded protein is CASKQTSFSGANVLTF.